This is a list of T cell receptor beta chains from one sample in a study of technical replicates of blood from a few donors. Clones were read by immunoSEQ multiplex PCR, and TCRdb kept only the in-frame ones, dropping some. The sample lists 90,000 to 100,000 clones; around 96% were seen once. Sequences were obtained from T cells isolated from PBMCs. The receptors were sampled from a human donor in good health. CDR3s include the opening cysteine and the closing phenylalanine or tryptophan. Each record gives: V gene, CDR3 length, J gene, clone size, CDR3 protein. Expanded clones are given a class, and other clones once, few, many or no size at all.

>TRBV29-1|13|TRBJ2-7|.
CSVEGDSSYEQYF
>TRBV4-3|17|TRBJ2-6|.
CASSQIQGVSGANVLTF
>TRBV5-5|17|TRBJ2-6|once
CASSLIRAASGANVLTF
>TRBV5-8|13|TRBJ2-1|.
CASSLPRYNEQFF
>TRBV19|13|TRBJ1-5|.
CASSSGSGQPQHF
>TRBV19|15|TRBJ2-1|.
CASSMLAGESNEQFF
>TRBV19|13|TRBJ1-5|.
CASSIGGNQPQHF
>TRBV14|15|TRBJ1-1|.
CASSQDEGLSTEAFF
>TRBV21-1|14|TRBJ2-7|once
CASSKVLPPYEQYF
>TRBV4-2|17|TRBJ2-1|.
CASSQDIDGGLYNEQFF
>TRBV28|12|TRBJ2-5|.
CASSGELETQYF
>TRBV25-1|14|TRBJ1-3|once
CASSDRGAKNTIYF
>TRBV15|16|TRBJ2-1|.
CATSRDHPGSYNEQFF
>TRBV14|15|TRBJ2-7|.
CASSRYLAASYEQYF
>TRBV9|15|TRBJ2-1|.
CASSAKAASYNEQFF
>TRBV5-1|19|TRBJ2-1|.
CASGKIGTSQQLTYNEQFF
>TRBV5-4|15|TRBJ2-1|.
CASSLDTSAFDEQFF
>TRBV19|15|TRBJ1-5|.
CASSITGYSNQPQHF
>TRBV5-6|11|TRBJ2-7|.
CASSLLGEQYF
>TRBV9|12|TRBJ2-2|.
CASSVGRGELFF
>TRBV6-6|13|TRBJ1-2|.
CASSYSNRQTNTF
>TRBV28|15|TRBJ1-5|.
CASSLLKGGNQPQHF
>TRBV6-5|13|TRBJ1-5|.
CASRGQGFEPQHF
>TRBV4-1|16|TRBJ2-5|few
CASSQLDGEYQETQYF
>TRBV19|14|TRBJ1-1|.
CASSTQGAHTEAFF
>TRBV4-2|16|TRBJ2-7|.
CASSANGGRGVYEQYF
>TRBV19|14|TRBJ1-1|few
CASSVNREHTEAFF
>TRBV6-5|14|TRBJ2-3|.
CASSPGLATDTQYF
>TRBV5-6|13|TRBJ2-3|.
CASSLEWADTQYF
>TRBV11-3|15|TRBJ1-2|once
CASSLGTSVYEGYTF
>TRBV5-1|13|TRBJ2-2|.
CASSSGGSGELFF
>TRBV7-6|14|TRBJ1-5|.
CASSLRTANQPQHF
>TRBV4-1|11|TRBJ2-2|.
CASTRAGELFF
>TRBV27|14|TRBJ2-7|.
CASSPTGHFYEQYF
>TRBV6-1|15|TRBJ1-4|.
CASSEGRTGNEKLFF
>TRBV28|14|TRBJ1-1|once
CASSLTGGNTEAFF
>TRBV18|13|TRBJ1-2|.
CASSAAGGYGYTF
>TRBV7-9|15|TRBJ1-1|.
CASSGTGGLNTEAFF
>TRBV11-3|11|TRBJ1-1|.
CASSRGGEAFF
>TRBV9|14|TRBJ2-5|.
CASSAGTSGETQYF
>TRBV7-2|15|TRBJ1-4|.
CASSPAGGVGEKLFF
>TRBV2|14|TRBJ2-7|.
CASLPQASTYEQYF
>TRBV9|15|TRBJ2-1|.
CASSVEQGAYNEQFF
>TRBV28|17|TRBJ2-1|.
CASRPREDRGYYIEQFF
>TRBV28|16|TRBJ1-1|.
CASSLTGSWMNTEAFF
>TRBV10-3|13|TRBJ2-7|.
CAISWDSTYEQYF
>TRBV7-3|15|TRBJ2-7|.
CASSYSPLSGYEQYF
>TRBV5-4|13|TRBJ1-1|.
CASSSVQNTEAFF
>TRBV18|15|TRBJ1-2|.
CASSIGGLTMTGYTF
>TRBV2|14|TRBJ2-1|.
CASRWTSDYNEQFF
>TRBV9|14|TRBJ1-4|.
CASSVEGAGEKLFF
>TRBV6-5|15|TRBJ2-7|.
CASSYSVVARDEQYF
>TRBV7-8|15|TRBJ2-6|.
CASSWAISGANVLTF
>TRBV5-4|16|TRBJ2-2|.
CASSSRLAGTTGELFF
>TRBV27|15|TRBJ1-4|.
CASGHTAATNEKLFF